Reported below is one T cell receptor (beta chain). This sample was included in a study of blood T cell repertoires in COVID-19. Background on the study: Samples of COVID-19 (acute and convalescent) were obtained from the United States, Italy and Spain. Sources were T cells, B-cell-depleted T cells, or PBMCs; the material itself was cDNA or gDNA.

Recruited during active infection, patients (from Seattle) were subsequently followed longitudinally. Trimming removed 5 bases from V and 7 bases from J, with 11 bases in between. The CDR3 contains 12 residues. Germline V gives CDR1 SNHLY, CDR2 FYNNEI. Original processing methods: Quantification of nucleated cells was approximated via reference gene primer amplification. Measured with immunoSEQ multiplex PCR; TCRdb has only the in-frame clones, and not every one. V, J and clone size were drawn from that table, and D and trimming were deduced from the DNA. The sample holds about 190,000 clones; around 80% are singletons and the top ten take roughly 8%.

Material: peripheral blood. This chain connects TRBV2 to TRBJ1-1; tentatively, D is TRBD1 (6 bases). The source is a woman in her sixties or seventies with COVID-19, enrolled during active disease. The CDR3 sequence is CASSTGNVEAFF. The DNA of the CDR3 is TGTGCCAGCAGTACAGGGAACGTTGAAGCTTTCTTT.